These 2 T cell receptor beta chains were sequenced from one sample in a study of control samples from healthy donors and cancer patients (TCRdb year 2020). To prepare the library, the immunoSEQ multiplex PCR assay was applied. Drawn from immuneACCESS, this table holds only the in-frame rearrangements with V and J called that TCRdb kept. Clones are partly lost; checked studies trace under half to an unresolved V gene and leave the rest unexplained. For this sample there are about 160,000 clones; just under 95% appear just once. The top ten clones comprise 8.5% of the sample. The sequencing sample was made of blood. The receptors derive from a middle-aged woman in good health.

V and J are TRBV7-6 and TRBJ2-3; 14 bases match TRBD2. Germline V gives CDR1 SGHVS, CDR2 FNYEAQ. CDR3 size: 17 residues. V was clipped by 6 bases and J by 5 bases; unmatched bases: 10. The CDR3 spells CASSYRLAGGLEDTQYF. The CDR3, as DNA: TGTGCCAGCAGTTATAGACTAGCGGGGGGGCTTGAAGATACGCAGTATTTT.

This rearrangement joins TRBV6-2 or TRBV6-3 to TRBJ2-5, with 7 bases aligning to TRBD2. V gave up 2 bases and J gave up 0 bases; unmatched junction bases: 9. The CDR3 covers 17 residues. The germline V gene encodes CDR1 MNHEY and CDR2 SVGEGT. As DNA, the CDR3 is TGTGCCAGCAGTTACGTAGCTAGCGGACTGTACCAAGAGACCCAGTACTTC. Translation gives CASSYVASGLYQETQYF.